This entry lists 20 T cell receptor beta chains sequenced from one sample in a study of CD8+ T cells in alopecia areata. RNA, once extracted, was reverse transcribed into cDNA for use as the sequencing template. The assay was immunoSEQ multiplex PCR, and TCRdb's table has in-frame clones only and misses some. The data show some 96,000 clones, with roughly two thirds seen just once and 15% to 18% held by the top ten. Treatment denoted: oral pan-JAK inhibitor, 5-10 mg twice daily. The input for sequencing was CD8+ T cells sorted from blood, taken at week 4, from a patient treated with tofacitinib. Source of these receptors: a human donor with alopecia areata.

The chain has TRBV13 and TRBJ2-7; 8 bases align to TRBD1. The junction had 13 bases not matched to a gene; V was cut back by 2 bases and J by 7 bases. The CDR3 has 16 amino acids. Germline V lookup: CDR1 PRHDT, CDR2 FYEKMQ (reference sequence). The CDR3 spells CASSLLTPTGGGEQYF. As DNA, the CDR3 is TGTGCCAGCAGCTTACTAACACCTACAGGGGGTGGGGAGCAGTACTTC.

The genes are TRBV2 and TRBJ1-2; TRBD1 aligns across 7 bases. With V trimmed by 6 bases and J by 5 bases, 9 bases remained unmatched. The CDR3 has 14 amino acids. Per germline, CDR1 SNHLY and CDR2 FYNNEI. This CDR3 reads CASSETGPGYGYTF. CDR3 bases: TGTGCCAGCAGCGAGACAGGGCCGGGATATGGCTACACCTTC.

The chain links TRBV5-6 to TRBJ2-5; 8 bases fit TRBD1. This CDR3 spans 15 amino acids. Germline CDR1 is SGHDT and CDR2 is YYEEEE. Trimming took 4 bases from V and 5 from J; bases not matched to a gene: 10. In DNA, the CDR3 is TGTGCCAGCAGCCTTACCGGGACAGGCAGGGAGACCCAGTACTTC. This gives the protein CASSLTGTGRETQYF.

The rearrangement uses TRBV5-5 and TRBJ2-5; D gene ambiguous. The V end lost 4 bases, the J end lost 1 base, and 14 bases lay between the germline ends. The V gene's germline CDR1 is SGHKS and CDR2 YYEKEE (reference sequence). CDR3 length equals 15 residues. CDR3 protein: CASSPDRNFQETQYF. The CDR3 DNA follows: TGTGCCAGCAGCCCCGATCGTAACTTCCAAGAGACCCAGTACTTC. Full variable domain (outside the CDR3, taken from reference TRBV5-5 and TRBJ2-5): DAGVTQSPTHLIKTRGQQVTLRCSPISGHKSVSWYQQVLGQGPQFIFQYYEKEERGRGNFPDRFSARQFPNYSSELNVNALLLGDSALYLCASSPDRNFQETQYFGPGTRLLVL.

J is TRBJ1-2 and V is TRBV27; no reliable D call. The CDR3 is made up of 11 amino acids. Trimming left V 5 bases short and J 7 bases short, with 8 bases between. CDR1 and CDR2 from the germline V gene are MNHEY and SMNVEV (reference sequence). The CDR3, as DNA: TGTGCCAGCAGTGGAGGCCTTGGCTACACCTTC. As protein: CASSGGLGYTF.

The rearrangement uses TRBV18 and TRBJ2-7, with D possibly being TRBD1 (6 bases). Germline V CDR1 and CDR2: KGHSH, LQKENI. Trimming took off 8 bases at V and 0 bases at J, with 8 bases between the two ends. The CDR3 extends over 12 amino acids. As DNA, the CDR3 is TGTGCCAGCGGACAGATCTCCTACGAGCAGTACTTC. Protein sequence: CASGQISYEQYF.

This chain joins TRBV27 and TRBJ2-7, with 13 bases that match TRBD2. CDR1 is MNHEY, CDR2 SMNVEV, per germline (reference sequence). This CDR3 has 18 amino acids. Unmatched junction bases numbered 8, after V lost 1 base and J lost 2 bases. The CDR3 sequence: CASSLFGTSGDLPYEQYF. The CDR3 DNA reads as TGTGCCAGCAGTTTATTCGGGACTAGCGGGGACCTTCCCTACGAGCAGTACTTC.

This clone was picked up a small number of times. The chain is built from TRBV4-1 and TRBJ2-7, with 7 bases aligning to TRBD1. Germline values: CDR1 MGHRA, CDR2 YSYEKL. V trimming: 5 bases; J trimming: 4 bases; junction bases outside the gene matches: 11. The CDR3 sequence is 15 residues long. This chain's CDR3 is CASSYRDSHLYEQYF. CDR3 DNA: TGCGCCAGCAGCTACCGGGACAGCCACCTGTACGAGCAGTACTTC.

The CDR3 nucleotides are TGCGCCAGCAGCTTGGGAAGAGCCCTCTTAGCGGGAGCGGCCTACGAGCAGTACTTC. Amino acids: CASSLGRALLAGAAYEQYF. The chain is built from TRBV5-1 and TRBJ2-7; 9 nucleotides agree with TRBD2. The V gene end was trimmed by 0 bases and the J gene end by 2 bases; junction bases not matched to a gene: 15. Germline V lookup: CDR1 SGHRS, CDR2 YFSETQ. The CDR3 has 19 amino acids. The full variable domain, its missing parts supplied by reference TRBV5-1 and TRBJ2-7, is KAGVTQTPRYLIKTRGQQVTLSCSPISGHRSVSWYQQTPGQGLQFLFEYFSETQRNKGNFPGRFSGRQFSNSRSEMNVSTLELGDSALYLCASSLGRALLAGAAYEQYFGPGTRLTVT.

This clone came up a few times. V and J are TRBV29-1 and TRBJ1-3, with a weak D call TRBD1 (5 bases). This CDR3 has 15 residues. V gave up 3 bases and J gave up 0 bases, with 12 bases separating them. Per germline, CDR1 SQVTM and CDR2 ANQGSEA. CDR3 nucleotide sequence: TGCAGCGTTGAGACGGGACTGAGCTCTGGAAACACCATATATTTT. Translating it yields CSVETGLSSGNTIYF.

V gene TRBV27 combines with J gene TRBJ2-7; the D call may be TRBD1 or TRBD2 (6 bases each). The CDR3 loop spans 16 amino acids. V lost 3 bases, J lost 3 bases, and 18 bases lay in between. Per the germline V gene, CDR1 is MNHEY and CDR2 is SMNVEV (reference sequence). CDR3 nucleotides: TGTGCCAGCAGTTTTACGGGGGCTAGCGAGTACTACGAGCAGTACTTC. It encodes CASSFTGASEYYEQYF.

This clone has just a few counts. This chain links TRBV18 with TRBJ2-7; 10 bases line up with TRBD1. The CDR3 totals 15 residues. Germline loops: CDR1 KGHSH, CDR2 LQKENI. V shed 5 bases and J 5 bases; nucleotides not matched to a gene: 9. The CDR3 is CASSTPGQGSHEQYF. For the CDR3, the DNA is TGTGCCAGCTCAACCCCGGGACAGGGGTCCCACGAGCAGTACTTC. The full variable domain, in which reference TRBV18 and TRBJ2-7 provide the parts outside the CDR3, is NAGVMQNPRHLVRRRGQEARLRCSPMKGHSHVYWYRQLPEEGLKFMVYLQKENIIDESGMPKERFSAEFPKEGPSILRIQQVVRGDSAAYFCASSTPGQGSHEQYFGPGTRLTVT.

This clone came up a few times. The V gene is TRBV4-2, the J gene TRBJ2-7; the D is unclear. CDR1 is LGHNA, CDR2 YNFKEQ, per germline. Trimming removed 3 bases at V and 6 bases at J, with 6 bases between. The CDR3 is 11 amino acids. The CDR3 bases are TGTGCCAGCAGCCAGCCGCCCGAGCAGTACTTC. This encodes CASSQPPEQYF.

With respect to this clone: The junction departs from the called germline gene at one end, perhaps through a read error. The sample contains more than one DNA sequence encoding this CDR3. V usage is TRBV5-1 and J usage is TRBJ2-3, with a tentative D call TRBD1 (6 bases). The germline V gene encodes CDR1 SGHRS and CDR2 YFSETQ. The CDR3 runs 15 residues. The CDR3 protein is CASSLSIRGTDTQYF. As DNA, the CDR3 is TGTGCCAGCAGCTTGAGTATAAGGGGGACAGATACGCAGTATTTT.

CDR3 bases: TGTGCCAGCAGCTTCATGGGGGGGGGCACAGATACGCAGTATTTT. This sequence encodes CASSFMGGGTDTQYF. V gene TRBV7-2 combines with J gene TRBJ2-3; 7 bases are shared with TRBD2. Germline V gene data show CDR1 as SGHTA and CDR2 as FQGNSA. V dropped 3 bases and J dropped 1; count of bases not matched to a gene: 4. The CDR3 contains 15 residues.

This rearrangement joins TRBV28 to TRBJ2-5; 10 bases map to TRBD1. CDR3 size: 17 residues. Germline CDR1 is MDHEN and CDR2 is SYDVKM. V lost 3 bases and J lost 3; bases outside the gene matches: 10. CDR3 loop: CASSLNRGTGEEETQYF. CDR3 in DNA: TGTGCCAGCAGTTTGAACCGCGGGACAGGGGAGGAAGAGACCCAGTACTTC. Full variable domain (outside the CDR3, taken from reference TRBV28 and TRBJ2-5): DVKVTQSSRYLVKRTGEKVFLECVQDMDHENMFWYRQDPGLGLRLIYFSYDVKMKEKGDIPEGYSVSREKKERFSLILESASTNQTSMYLCASSLNRGTGEEETQYFGPGTRLLVL.

In this sample, this clone turned up a few times. The chain is built from TRBV5-1 and TRBJ1-1, with 7 bases matching TRBD1. The CDR3 runs to 12 residues. Germline V CDR1 and CDR2: SGHRS, YFSETQ. The trim removed 3 bases at V and 4 bases at J, leaving 0 bases unmatched. The CDR3 is CASSWTGTEAFF. For the CDR3, the DNA is TGCGCCAGCAGCTGGACAGGCACTGAAGCTTTCTTT.

This clone was seen a few times. V is TRBV30 and J is TRBJ2-1; 10 nucleotides align to TRBD2. CDR3 length equals 14 residues. Germline V gives CDR1 GTSNPN, CDR2 SVGIG (reference sequence). V trimming: 4 bases; J trimming: 4 bases; junction bases outside the gene matches: 4. The CDR3 region has the DNA TGTGCCTGGACTAGCGGGAGTTCTTACAATGAGCAGTTCTTC. Its protein is CAWTSGSSYNEQFF. The full variable domain, its missing parts supplied by reference TRBV30 and TRBJ2-1, is SQTIHQWPATLVQPVGSPLSLECTVEGTSNPNLYWYRQAAGRGLQLLFYSVGIGQISSEVPQNLSASRPQDRQFILSSKKLLLSDSGFYLCAWTSGSSYNEQFFGPGTRLTVL.

There are a few counts of this clone. The V and J genes are TRBV28 and TRBJ2-4, with no clear D. CDR1 and CDR2 (germline): MDHEN, SYDVKM. CDR3 length: 16 residues. Trimming shortened V by 7 bases and J by 0 bases, and 16 bases separated the two germline ends. CDR3 in amino acids: CASTQWRLLAKNIQYF. The CDR3 region has the DNA TGTGCCAGCACTCAGTGGCGCCTGCTAGCCAAAAACATTCAGTACTTC.

CDR3 in amino acids: CAWSEGLAGITDTQYF. The CDR3 DNA sequence: TGTGCCTGGAGCGAAGGACTAGCGGGAATAACAGATACGCAGTATTTT. This chain links TRBV30 with TRBJ2-3; 12 positions agree with TRBD2. V dropped 3 bases and J dropped 3; count of bases not matched to a gene: 7. There are 16 residues in the CDR3. Germline CDR1 is GTSNPN and CDR2 is SVGIG (reference sequence).